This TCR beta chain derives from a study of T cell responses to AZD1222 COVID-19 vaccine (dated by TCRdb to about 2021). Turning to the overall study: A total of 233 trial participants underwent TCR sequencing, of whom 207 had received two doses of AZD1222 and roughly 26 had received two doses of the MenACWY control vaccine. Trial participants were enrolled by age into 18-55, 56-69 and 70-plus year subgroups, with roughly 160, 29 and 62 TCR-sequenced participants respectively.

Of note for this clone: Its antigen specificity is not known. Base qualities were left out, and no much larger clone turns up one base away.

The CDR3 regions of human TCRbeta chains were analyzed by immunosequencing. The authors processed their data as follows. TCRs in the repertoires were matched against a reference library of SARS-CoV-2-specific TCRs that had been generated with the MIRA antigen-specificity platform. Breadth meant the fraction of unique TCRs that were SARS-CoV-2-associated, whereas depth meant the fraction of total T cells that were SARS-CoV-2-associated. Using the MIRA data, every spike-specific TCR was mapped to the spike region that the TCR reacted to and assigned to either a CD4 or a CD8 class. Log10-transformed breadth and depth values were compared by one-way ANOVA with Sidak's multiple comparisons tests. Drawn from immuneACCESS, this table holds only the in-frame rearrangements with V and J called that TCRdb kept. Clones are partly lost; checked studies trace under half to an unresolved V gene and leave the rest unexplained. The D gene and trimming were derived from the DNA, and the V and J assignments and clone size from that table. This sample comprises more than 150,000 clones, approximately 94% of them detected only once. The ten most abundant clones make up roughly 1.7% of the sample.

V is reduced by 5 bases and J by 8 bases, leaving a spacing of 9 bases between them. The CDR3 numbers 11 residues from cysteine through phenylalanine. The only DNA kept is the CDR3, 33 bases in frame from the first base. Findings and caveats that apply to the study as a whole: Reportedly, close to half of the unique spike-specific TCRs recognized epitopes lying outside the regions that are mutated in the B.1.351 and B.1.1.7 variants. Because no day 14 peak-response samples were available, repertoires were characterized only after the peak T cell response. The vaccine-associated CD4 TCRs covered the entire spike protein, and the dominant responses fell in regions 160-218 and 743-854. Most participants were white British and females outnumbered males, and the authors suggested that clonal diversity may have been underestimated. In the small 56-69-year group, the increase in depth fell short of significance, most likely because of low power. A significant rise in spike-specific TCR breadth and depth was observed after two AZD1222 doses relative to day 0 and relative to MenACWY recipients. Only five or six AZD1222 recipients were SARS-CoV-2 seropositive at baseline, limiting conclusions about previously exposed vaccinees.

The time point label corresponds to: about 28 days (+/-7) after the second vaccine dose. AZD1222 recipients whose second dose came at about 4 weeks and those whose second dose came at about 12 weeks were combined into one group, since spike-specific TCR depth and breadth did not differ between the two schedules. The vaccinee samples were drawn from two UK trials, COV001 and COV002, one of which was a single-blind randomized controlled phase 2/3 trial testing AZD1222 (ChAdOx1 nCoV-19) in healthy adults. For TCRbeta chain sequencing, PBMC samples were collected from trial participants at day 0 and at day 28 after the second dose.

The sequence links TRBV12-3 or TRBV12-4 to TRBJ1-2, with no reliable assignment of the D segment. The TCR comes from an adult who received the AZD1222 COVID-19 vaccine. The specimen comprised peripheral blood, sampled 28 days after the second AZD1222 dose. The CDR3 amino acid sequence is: CASSTYGGYTF. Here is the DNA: TGTGCCAGCAGTACCTATGGCGGCTACACCTTC.